The source of this T cell receptor beta chain is a study of blood T cells in healthy people across ages. This clonotype was counted a few times. Its target is not known. V shed 0 bases and J 4 bases; nucleotides not matched to a gene: 12. CDR1 and CDR2 from the germline V gene are SGHRS and YFSETQ. The CDR3 sequence is 18 residues long. Study observations and caveats: CMV status of donors was unknown, possibly confounding expanded clonotype changes.

With a J-beta primer mix and a sample-barcoded 5' primer, a second PCR ran roughly 7 to 11 cycles. Unique molecular identifiers of 12 random nucleotides labeled each cDNA. TCRdb analysed the 5' RACE reads with MiXCR anew, one entry per CDR3 protein. The repertoire consists of 1.5 million to 2 million distinct CDR3 sequences, with about two fifths occurring once and the leading ten covering roughly 24%. The source material was blood. The chain links TRBV5-1 to TRBJ2-1; 8 bases agree with TRBD1. The clonotype originates from a human donor in good health. The CDR3: CASSLANARQGHYNEQFF. DNA for the CDR3: TGCGCCAGCAGCTTGGCCAATGCAAGACAGGGGCATTACAATGAGCAGTTCTTC.